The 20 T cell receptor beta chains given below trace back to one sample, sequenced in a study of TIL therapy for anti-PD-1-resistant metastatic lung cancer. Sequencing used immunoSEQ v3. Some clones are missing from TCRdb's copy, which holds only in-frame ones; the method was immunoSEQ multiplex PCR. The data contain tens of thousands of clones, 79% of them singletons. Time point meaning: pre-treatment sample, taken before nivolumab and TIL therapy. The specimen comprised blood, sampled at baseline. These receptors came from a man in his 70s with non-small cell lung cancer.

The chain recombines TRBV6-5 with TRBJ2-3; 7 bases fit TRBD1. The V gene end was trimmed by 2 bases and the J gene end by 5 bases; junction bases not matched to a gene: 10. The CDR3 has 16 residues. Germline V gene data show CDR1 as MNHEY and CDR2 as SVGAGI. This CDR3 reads CASSYGQVPRGDTQYF. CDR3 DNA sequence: TGTGCCAGCAGTTACGGACAGGTACCTAGGGGAGATACGCAGTATTTT.

The CDR3 DNA follows: TGTGCCAGTAGTCCATCGAGTAGCGGAAAAATCACAGATACGCAGTATTTT. Translation: CASSPSSSGKITDTQYF. The chain links TRBV19 to TRBJ2-3; D may be TRBD2 (6 bases). V gave up 5 bases and J gave up 2 bases, with 20 bases separating them. The CDR3 totals 17 residues. Germline CDR1 reads LNHDA; CDR2 reads SQIVND (reference sequence).

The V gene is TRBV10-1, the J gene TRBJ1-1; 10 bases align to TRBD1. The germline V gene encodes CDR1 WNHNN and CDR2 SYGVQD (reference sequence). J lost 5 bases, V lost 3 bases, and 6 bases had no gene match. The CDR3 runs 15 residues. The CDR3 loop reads CASSDSDRGGTEAFF. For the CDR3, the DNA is TGCGCCAGCAGTGACTCGGACAGGGGGGGTACTGAAGCTTTCTTT.

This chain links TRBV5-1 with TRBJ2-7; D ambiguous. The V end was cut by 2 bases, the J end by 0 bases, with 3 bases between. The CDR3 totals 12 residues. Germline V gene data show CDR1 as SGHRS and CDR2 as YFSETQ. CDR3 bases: TGCGCCAGCAGCTTCGCCTCCTACGAGCAGTACTTC. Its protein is CASSFASYEQYF.

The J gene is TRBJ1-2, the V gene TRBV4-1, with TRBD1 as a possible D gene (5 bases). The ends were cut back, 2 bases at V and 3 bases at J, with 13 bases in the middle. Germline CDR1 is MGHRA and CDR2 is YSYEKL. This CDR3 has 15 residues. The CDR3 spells CASSQLWDGYYGYTF. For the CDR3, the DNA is TGCGCCAGCAGCCAATTGTGGGACGGCTACTATGGCTACACCTTC.

The CDR3 DNA reads as TGCGCCAGCAGCCAAGATAGTTGGGGACAGGGAAGTCAGCCCCAGCATTTT. Translating it yields CASSQDSWGQGSQPQHF. The rearrangement links TRBV4-1 to TRBJ1-5; the match to TRBD1 covers 9 bases. Germline V gene lookup returns CDR1 MGHRA and CDR2 YSYEKL. V trimming: 0 bases; J trimming: 6 bases; junction bases outside the gene matches: 9. The CDR3 contains 17 residues.

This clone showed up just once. CDR3 residues: CASSATGTGNTYEQYF. CDR3 DNA: TGTGCCAGCAGTGCAACCGGGACAGGGAATACCTACGAGCAGTACTTC. The gene calls are TRBV25-1 and TRBJ2-7, with 9 bases that match TRBD1. CDR1 is MGHDK, CDR2 SYGVNS, per germline. This CDR3 has 16 amino acids. V dropped 4 bases and J dropped 2; count of bases not matched to a gene: 9.

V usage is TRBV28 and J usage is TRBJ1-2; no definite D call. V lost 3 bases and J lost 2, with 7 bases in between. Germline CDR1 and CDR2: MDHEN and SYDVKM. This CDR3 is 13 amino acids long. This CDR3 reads CASSLLQNYGYTF. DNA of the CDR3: TGTGCCAGCAGTTTGCTCCAAAACTATGGCTACACCTTC.

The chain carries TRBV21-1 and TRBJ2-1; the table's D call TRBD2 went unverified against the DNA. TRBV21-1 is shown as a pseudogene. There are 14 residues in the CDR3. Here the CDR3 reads CASLGTSGHNEQFF. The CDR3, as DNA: TGTGCCAGTTTGGGGACTAGCGGGCACAATGAGCAGTTCTTC.

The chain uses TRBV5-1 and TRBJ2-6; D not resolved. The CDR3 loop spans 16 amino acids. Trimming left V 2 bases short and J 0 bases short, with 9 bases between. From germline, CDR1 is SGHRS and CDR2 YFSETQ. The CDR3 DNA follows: TGCGCCAGCAGCTTTTCCCTCCTCTCTGGGGCCAACGTCCTGACTTTC. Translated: CASSFSLLSGANVLTF.

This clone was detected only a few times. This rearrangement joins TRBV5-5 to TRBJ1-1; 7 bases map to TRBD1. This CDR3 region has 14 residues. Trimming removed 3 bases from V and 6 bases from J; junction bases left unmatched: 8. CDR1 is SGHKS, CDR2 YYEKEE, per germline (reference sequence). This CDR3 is CASSSRDRNPEAFF. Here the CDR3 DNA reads TGTGCCAGCAGCTCCCGGGACAGAAACCCTGAAGCTTTCTTT.

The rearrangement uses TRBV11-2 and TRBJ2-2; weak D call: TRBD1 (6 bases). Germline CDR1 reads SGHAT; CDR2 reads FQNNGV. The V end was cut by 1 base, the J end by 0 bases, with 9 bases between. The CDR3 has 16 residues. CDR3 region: CASSLVGASNTGELFF. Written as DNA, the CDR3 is TGTGCCAGCAGCTTAGTGGGGGCCTCGAACACCGGGGAGCTGTTTTTT.

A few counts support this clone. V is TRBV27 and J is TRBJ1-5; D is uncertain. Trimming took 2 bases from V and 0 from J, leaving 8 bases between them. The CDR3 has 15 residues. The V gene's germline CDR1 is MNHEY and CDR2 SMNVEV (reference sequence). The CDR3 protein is CASSLGINSNQPQHF. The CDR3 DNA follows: TGTGCCAGCAGTTTAGGGATCAATAGCAATCAGCCCCAGCATTTT.

This CDR3 is CASKAKRGSEQYF. The CDR3 DNA is TGTGCCAGCAAGGCGAAGCGAGGGAGCGAGCAGTACTTC. The rearrangement joins TRBV6-5 to TRBJ2-7; a weak D match, TRBD2 (5 bases). The germline V gene has CDR1 MNHEY and CDR2 SVGAGI. CDR3 length: 13 residues. Trimming removed 7 bases at V and 6 bases at J, with 16 bases between.

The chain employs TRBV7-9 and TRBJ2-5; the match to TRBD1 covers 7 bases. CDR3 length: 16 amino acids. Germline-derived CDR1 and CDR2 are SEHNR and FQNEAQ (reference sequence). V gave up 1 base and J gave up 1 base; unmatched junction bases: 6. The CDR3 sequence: CASSLEQGPTQETQYF. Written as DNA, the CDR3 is TGTGCCAGCAGCTTAGAACAGGGGCCCACCCAAGAGACCCAGTACTTC.

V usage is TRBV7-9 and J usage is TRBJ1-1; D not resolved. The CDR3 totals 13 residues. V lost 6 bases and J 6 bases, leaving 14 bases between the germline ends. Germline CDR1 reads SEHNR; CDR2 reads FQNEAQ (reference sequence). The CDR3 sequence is CASSFSSGSEAFF. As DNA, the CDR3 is TGTGCCAGCAGTTTCAGCTCTGGATCTGAAGCTTTCTTT.

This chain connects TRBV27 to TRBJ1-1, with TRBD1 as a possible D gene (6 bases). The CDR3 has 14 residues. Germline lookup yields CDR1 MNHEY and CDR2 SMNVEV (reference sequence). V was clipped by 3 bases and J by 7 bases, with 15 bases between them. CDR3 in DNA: TGTGCCAGCAGTTTTTCCGGGACAAGAAGTGAAGCTTTCTTT. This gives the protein CASSFSGTRSEAFF.

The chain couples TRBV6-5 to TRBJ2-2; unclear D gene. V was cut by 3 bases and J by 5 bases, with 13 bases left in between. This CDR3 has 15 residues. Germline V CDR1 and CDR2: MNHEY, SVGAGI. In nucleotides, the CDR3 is TGTGCCAGCAGTTATACACGGACGATTACCGGGGAGCTGTTTTTT. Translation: CASSYTRTITGELFF.

The CDR3 DNA is TGTGCCAGCAGCTCAGGGGACAGGGAGGGGACTGAAGCTTTCTTT. Protein sequence: CASSSGDREGTEAFF. V gene TRBV7-9 combines with J gene TRBJ1-1; 9 bases are a match to TRBD1. J lost 5 bases, V lost 4 bases, and 8 bases had no gene match. Germline CDR1 reads SEHNR; CDR2 reads FQNEAQ (reference sequence). The CDR3 covers 15 residues.

Here the CDR3 reads CASSDRGVNTEAFF. The CDR3 coding sequence is TGTGCCAGCAGCGATCGAGGGGTGAACACTGAAGCTTTCTTT. The chain employs TRBV7-2 and TRBJ1-1, with D perhaps matching TRBD1 (5 bases). V dropped 5 bases and J dropped 0 bases, with 10 bases sitting between them. The CDR3 runs 14 residues. In germline, CDR1 is SGHTA, CDR2 FQGNSA. The whole variable domain, filled in from reference TRBV7-2 and TRBJ1-1, reads GAGVSQSPSNKVTEKGKDVELRCDPISGHTALYWYRQSLGQGLEFLIYFQGNSAPDKSGLPSDRFSAERTGGSVSTLTIQRTQQEDSAVYLCASSDRGVNTEAFFGQGTRLTVV.